Included here is one T cell receptor beta chain sequence, with context. Data came from immunoSEQ multiplex PCR; TCRdb stores just in-frame clones and leaves some out. The sample has 250,000 to 300,000 clones; 90% are singletons. The sample originates from a study of blood T cell repertoires in COVID-19. Seattle researchers signed up patients amid active infection and tracked them longitudinally. CDR3 length: 15 residues. Germline loops: CDR1 SEHNR, CDR2 FQNEAQ (reference sequence). With 0 bases removed from V and 3 bases from J, the gap between germline ends came to 11 bases. This clonotype originated in a woman in her sixties or seventies with COVID-19, enrolled during active disease. Sequencing was carried out using peripheral blood. V is TRBV7-9 and J is TRBJ1-1, with TRBD1 as a possible D gene (5 bases). CDR3 sequence reads: CASSLALGGDTEAFF. In DNA form, the CDR3 reads TGTGCCAGCAGCTTAGCGCTTGGGGGGGACACTGAAGCTTTCTTT.